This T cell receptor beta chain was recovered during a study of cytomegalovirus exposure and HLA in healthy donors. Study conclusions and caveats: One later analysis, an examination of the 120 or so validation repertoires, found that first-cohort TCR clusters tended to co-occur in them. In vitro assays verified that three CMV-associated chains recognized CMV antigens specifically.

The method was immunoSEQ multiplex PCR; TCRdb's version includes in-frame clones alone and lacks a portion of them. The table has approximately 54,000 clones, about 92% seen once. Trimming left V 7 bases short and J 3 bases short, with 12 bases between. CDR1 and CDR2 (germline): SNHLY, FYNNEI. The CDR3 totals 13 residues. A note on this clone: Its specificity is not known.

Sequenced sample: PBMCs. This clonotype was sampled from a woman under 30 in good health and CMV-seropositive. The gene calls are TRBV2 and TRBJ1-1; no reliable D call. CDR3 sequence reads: CASKRVKDTEAFF. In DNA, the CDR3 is TGTGCCAGCAAACGGGTGAAGGACACTGAAGCTTTCTTT. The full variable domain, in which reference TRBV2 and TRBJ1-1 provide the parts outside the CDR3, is EPEVTQTPSHQVTQMGQEVILRCVPISNHLYFYWYRQILGQKVEFLVSFYNNEISEKSEIFDDQFSVERPDGSNFTLKIRSTKLEDSAMYFCASKRVKDTEAFFGQGTRLTVV.